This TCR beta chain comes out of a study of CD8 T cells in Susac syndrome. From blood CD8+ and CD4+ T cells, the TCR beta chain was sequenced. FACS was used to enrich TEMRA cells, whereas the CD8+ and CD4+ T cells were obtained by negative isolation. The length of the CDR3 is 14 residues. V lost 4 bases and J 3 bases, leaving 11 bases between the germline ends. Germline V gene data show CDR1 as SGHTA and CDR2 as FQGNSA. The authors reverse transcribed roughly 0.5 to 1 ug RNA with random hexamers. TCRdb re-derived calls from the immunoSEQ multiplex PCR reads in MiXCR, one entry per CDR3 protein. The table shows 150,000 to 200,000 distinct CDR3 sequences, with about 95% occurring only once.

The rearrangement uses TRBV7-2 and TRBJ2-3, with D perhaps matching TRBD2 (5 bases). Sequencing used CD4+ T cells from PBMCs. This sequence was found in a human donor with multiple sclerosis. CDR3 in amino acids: CASSSRRDTDTQYF. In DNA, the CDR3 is TGTGCCAGCAGCTCCCGACGGGATACAGATACGCAGTATTTT.